This entry lists 31 T cell receptor beta chains sequenced from one sample in a study of vaccination and CD4 T cells after COVID-19. Noted treatment: roughly 10-day PBMC culture with coronavirus spike peptide pools or control peptides (ViraFEST assay). These receptors lack a known antigen. Cultured CD4+ T cells had their DNA profiled by the Oncomine TCR Beta short-read assay. TCRdb independently ran MiXCR on the PCR reads; one entry per CDR3 protein. The table records roughly 18,000 distinct CDR3 sequences, about 50% of them present only once. Sequenced here: CD4+ T cells from blood, cultured in vitro, sampled before SARS-CoV-2 vaccination. Source of these receptors: a human donor who had recovered from COVID-19.

This clonotype has only one observation. The chain has TRBV6-2 or TRBV6-3 and TRBJ1-3, with D hard to call. Trimming took off 6 bases at V and 12 bases at J, with 12 bases between the two ends. The CDR3 runs 11 residues. The germline gives CDR1 MNHEY, CDR2 SVGEGT. The CDR3 is CASSRGGFIYF. For the CDR3, the DNA is TGTGCCAGCAGCCGGGGAGGTTTCATATATTTT.

The chain couples TRBV20-1 to TRBJ1-1; 8 positions match TRBD1. The CDR3 runs 14 residues. Germline CDR1 reads DFQATT; CDR2 reads SNEGSKA (reference sequence). With V trimmed by 6 bases and J by 3 bases, 9 bases remained unmatched. CDR3 in DNA: TGCAGTGCGCCCGGACAGGGCTTGTACACTGAAGCTTTCTTT. This sequence encodes CSAPGQGLYTEAFF.

The chain employs TRBV20-1 and TRBJ2-7, with D possibly being TRBD1 (5 bases). Trimming shortened V by 6 bases and J by 2 bases, and 14 bases separated the two germline ends. From germline, CDR1 is DFQATT and CDR2 SNEGSKA (reference sequence). The CDR3 extends over 13 amino acids. In nucleotides, the CDR3 is TGCAGTGCAATGGGGCAAGGGGCCTACGAGCAGTACTTC. Its translation is CSAMGQGAYEQYF.

V is TRBV18 and J is TRBJ2-1; 11 bases are shared with TRBD2. The length of the CDR3 is 15 residues. Germline values: CDR1 KGHSH, CDR2 LQKENI. Losses at the gene ends were 2 bases for V and 4 bases for J; bases not matched to a gene: 1. The CDR3 DNA reads TGTGCCAGCTCACCAACTAGCGGGAGTTACAATGAGCAGTTCTTC. Amino acid sequence: CASSPTSGSYNEQFF.

V and J are TRBV19 and TRBJ1-5, with 9 bases lining up with TRBD1. The CDR3 extends over 14 amino acids. Losses at the gene ends were 3 bases for V and 6 bases for J; bases not matched to a gene: 3. Germline CDR1 LNHDA, CDR2 SQIVND (reference sequence). CDR3 coding DNA: TGTGCCAGTAGTATCGACAGGGGGAGTCAGCCCCAGCATTTT. Translated: CASSIDRGSQPQHF. Full variable domain (remainder filled in from reference TRBV19 and TRBJ1-5): DGGITQSPKYLFRKEGQNVTLSCEQNLNHDAMYWYRQDPGQGLRLIYYSQIVNDFQKGDIAEGYSVSREKKESFPLTVTSAQKNPTAFYLCASSIDRGSQPQHFGDGTRLSIL.

This clonotype was seen only a few times. V gene TRBV30 combines with J gene TRBJ2-1; perhaps D is TRBD1 or TRBD2 (5 bases each). The V gene lost 3 bases and the J gene lost 5 bases, with 20 bases spanning the gap. Germline CDR1 GTSNPN, CDR2 SVGIG (reference sequence). This CDR3 has 16 amino acids. The chain's CDR3 is CAWRGDSVRPNNEQFF. For the CDR3, the DNA is TGTGCCTGGAGGGGGGATAGCGTCCGGCCCAACAATGAGCAGTTCTTC.

The chain uses TRBV11-2 and TRBJ2-5; weak D call: TRBD1 (5 bases). Trimming stripped 3 bases from V and 5 bases from J, with 13 bases between. The CDR3 spans 14 residues. Per the germline V gene, CDR1 is SGHAT and CDR2 is FQNNGV. CDR3 in DNA: TGTGCCAGCAGCTTTATAAAGGGGCGGGAGACCCAGTACTTC. Translated: CASSFIKGRETQYF.

This clonotype was seen a handful of times. V is TRBV20-1 and J is TRBJ2-7; 10 nucleotides match TRBD2. CDR1 and CDR2 from the germline V gene are DFQATT and SNEGSKA (reference sequence). There are 15 residues in the CDR3. V dropped 3 bases and J dropped 5; count of bases not matched to a gene: 10. The CDR3 is CSARSPSGSRNEQYF. DNA for the CDR3: TGCAGTGCTAGGTCTCCTAGCGGGAGTCGAAACGAGCAGTACTTC.

This clonotype was seen a few times. The V and J genes are TRBV27 and TRBJ1-2; a weak D match, TRBD1 (5 bases). The CDR3 totals 15 residues. V lost 3 bases, J lost 0 bases, and 11 bases lay in between. Germline CDR1 MNHEY, CDR2 SMNVEV (reference sequence). CDR3 nucleotide sequence: TGTGCCAGCAGTTTGTCAGGGACTACTAACTATGGCTACACCTTC. Translation: CASSLSGTTNYGYTF.

J is TRBJ1-1 and V is TRBV20-1; D is ambiguous. The V gene's germline CDR1 is DFQATT and CDR2 SNEGSKA (reference sequence). V lost 2 bases to trimming and J lost 0 bases, with 13 bases between them. This CDR3 spans 15 amino acids. The CDR3 DNA follows: TGCAGTGCTAGATCACGGCGGGTCGTGAACACTGAAGCTTTCTTT. Protein product: CSARSRRVVNTEAFF.

In its sample, this clonotype was seen a few times. V and J are TRBV12-3 or TRBV12-4 and TRBJ1-6, with 8 bases aligning to TRBD1. J lost 5 bases, V lost 0 bases, and 0 bases had no gene match. The CDR3 length is 15 residues. The CDR3 is CASSLAGQDNSPLHF. For the CDR3, the DNA is TGTGCCAGCAGTTTAGCGGGACAGGATAATTCACCCCTCCACTTT.

The J gene is TRBJ2-3, the V gene TRBV20-1; D remains unclear. V was clipped by 6 bases and J by 1 base, with 17 bases between them. Germline V gives CDR1 DFQATT, CDR2 SNEGSKA (reference sequence). The CDR3 loop spans 15 amino acids. This chain's CDR3 is CSALPVPLGTDTQYF. The CDR3 coding sequence is TGCAGTGCCCTCCCTGTCCCTCTTGGCACAGATACGCAGTATTTT.

CDR3 region: CASSSSGSADTQYF. The DNA of the CDR3 is TGCGCCAGCAGCTCTAGCGGGAGTGCAGATACGCAGTATTTT. The chain combines TRBV5-1 with TRBJ2-3; 10 nucleotides agree with TRBD2. Germline assignment: CDR1 SGHRS and CDR2 YFSETQ. The CDR3 covers 14 residues. The V gene end was trimmed by 3 bases and the J gene end by 4 bases; junction bases not matched to a gene: 2.

The chain uses TRBV6-1 and TRBJ2-5; 9 nucleotides match TRBD1. There are 15 residues in the CDR3. The germline V gene encodes CDR1 MNHNS and CDR2 SASEGT. V lost 2 bases, J lost 5 bases, and 6 bases stayed unmatched. For the CDR3, the DNA is TGTGCCAGCAGTGAACAAGGGGACAGGGTTGAGACCCAGTACTTC. Translated, it gives CASSEQGDRVETQYF.

J is TRBJ2-7 and V is TRBV7-2; 8 bases line up with TRBD2. Germline V lookup: CDR1 SGHTA, CDR2 FQGNSA. Losses at the gene ends were 6 bases for V and 4 bases for J; bases not matched to a gene: 14. This CDR3 has 16 amino acids. CDR3 residues: CASSRPYAGGRYEQYF. In DNA form, the CDR3 reads TGTGCCAGCAGTCGCCCATATGCGGGAGGACGGTACGAGCAGTACTTC.

This rearrangement joins TRBV9 to TRBJ1-6, with a tentative D call TRBD1 (5 bases). This CDR3 region has 15 residues. The germline V gene has CDR1 SGDLS and CDR2 YYNGEE. Trimming pared 0 bases from V and 6 bases from J, leaving 10 bases between. The CDR3 DNA reads TGTGCCAGCAGCGTAGAAGGGGCTCGTAATTCACCCCTCCACTTT. Protein sequence: CASSVEGARNSPLHF.

The gene calls are TRBV19 and TRBJ2-2, with a possible D match to TRBD2 (6 bases). CDR3 length equals 16 residues. Trimming removed 3 bases from V and 2 bases from J, with 13 bases in between. The germline gives CDR1 LNHDA, CDR2 SQIVND (reference sequence). This CDR3 reads CASSMALAANTGELFF. The CDR3 nucleotides read TGTGCCAGTAGTATGGCTTTAGCGGCCAACACCGGGGAGCTGTTTTTT.

The genes are TRBV7-9 and TRBJ2-5; D uncertain. Trimming removed 9 bases from V and 4 bases from J, with 9 bases in between. Germline loops: CDR1 SEHNR, CDR2 FQNEAQ (reference sequence). The CDR3 runs to 11 residues. CDR3 DNA: TGTGCCAGTTCCGCCAGAGAGACCCAGTACTTC. Protein: CASSARETQYF.

The chain links TRBV20-1 to TRBJ2-5, with 8 bases that match TRBD2. CDR3 length equals 14 residues. The junction had 5 bases not matched to a gene; V was cut back by 0 bases and J by 5 bases. CDR1 and CDR2 from the germline V gene are DFQATT and SNEGSKA (reference sequence). CDR3 sequence: CSARDPSGPETQYF. As DNA, the CDR3 is TGCAGTGCTAGAGATCCTAGCGGGCCGGAGACCCAGTACTTC.

This chain joins TRBV15 and TRBJ1-4; perhaps TRBD1 as D (6 bases). The CDR3 contains 17 residues. CDR1 is LNHNV, CDR2 YYDKDF, per germline (reference sequence). V was cut by 2 bases and J by 4 bases, with 17 bases left in between. CDR3 nucleotide sequence: TGTGCCACCAGCAGACCATCGGGGGGGCCCGGTAATGAAAAACTGTTTTTT. Protein: CATSRPSGGPGNEKLFF.

As to this clonotype: Relative to the germline gene, one junction end is altered; a read error may explain this. The genes are TRBV6-5 and TRBJ2-7; D gene unclear. Germline CDR1 reads MNHEY; CDR2 reads SVGAGI. The CDR3 runs to 16 residues. CDR3 protein: CASSYKSSWSSYQQYF. The CDR3 DNA reads as TGTGCCAGCAGTTACAAGAGTTCCTGGAGCTCCTACCAGCAGTACTTC.

The chain recombines TRBV20-1 with TRBJ2-7, with 7 bases aligning to TRBD2. The V gene's germline CDR1 is DFQATT and CDR2 SNEGSKA (reference sequence). The CDR3 runs to 14 residues. V gave up 5 bases and J gave up 2 bases; unmatched junction bases: 9. The CDR3 sequence is CSAGIPSGTYEQYF. The CDR3, as DNA: TGCAGTGCTGGGATTCCTAGCGGAACCTACGAGCAGTACTTC.

CDR3 coding DNA: TGCGCCAGCAGCTTGATCACAGTTAATTCACCCCTCCACTTT. Encoded protein: CASSLITVNSPLHF. This chain links TRBV5-1 with TRBJ1-6; D not resolved. The CDR3 is made up of 14 amino acids. Between the trimmed V and J ends, which lost 1 base and 6 bases, there was a span of 8 bases. Germline V CDR1 and CDR2: SGHRS, YFSETQ.

There are a few counts of this clonotype. The chain links TRBV27 to TRBJ2-7; D remains unclear. The germline V gene has CDR1 MNHEY and CDR2 SMNVEV (reference sequence). Trimming pared 2 bases from V and 0 bases from J, leaving 11 bases between. CDR3 size: 15 residues. The CDR3 DNA is TGTGCCAGCAGTTTAGATTGGGCGACCTCCTACGAGCAGTACTTC. Translation: CASSLDWATSYEQYF.

This clonotype was seen only a few times. The V gene is TRBV10-3, the J gene TRBJ2-3; D may be TRBD2 (6 bases). There are 17 residues in the CDR3. Germline loops: CDR1 ENHRY, CDR2 SYGVKD. Trimming shortened V by 10 bases and J by 2 bases, and 25 bases separated the two germline ends. CDR3 bases: TGTGCCAGTTCTTCTAGCGCGGCGTTGCGGTACACAGATACGCAGTATTTT. Translating gives CASSSSAALRYTDTQYF.

This clonotype was seen a handful of times. V and J are TRBV20-1 and TRBJ2-7; 9 bases agree with TRBD1. Germline assignment: CDR1 DFQATT and CDR2 SNEGSKA (reference sequence). V lost 5 bases, J lost 7 bases, and 9 bases stayed unmatched. CDR3 length: 13 amino acids. CDR3 loop: CSAARDRVREQYF. Here the CDR3 DNA reads TGCAGTGCTGCCCGGGACAGGGTTCGGGAGCAGTACTTC.

The chain carries TRBV7-9 and TRBJ2-1; D is uncertain. CDR3 length: 13 amino acids. Germline V gives CDR1 SEHNR, CDR2 FQNEAQ (reference sequence). The V end lost 2 bases, the J end lost 10 bases, and 12 bases lay between the germline ends. CDR3 nucleotides: TGTGCCAGCAGCTTATCGCCCGCGAGAGAGCAGTTCTTC. It is translated as CASSLSPAREQFF.

The gene calls are TRBV6-1 and TRBJ2-5, with 7 bases that match TRBD1. This CDR3 contains 13 residues. Germline V CDR1 and CDR2: MNHNS, SASEGT. Unmatched junction bases numbered 7, after V lost 5 bases and J lost 7 bases. In nucleotides, the CDR3 is TGTGCCAGCAGTCTGACTGCAGGGGGGACCCAGTACTTC. This translates into CASSLTAGGTQYF.

This clonotype was counted once. The genes are TRBV7-9 and TRBJ2-7; maybe TRBD1 (6 bases). CDR3 length equals 14 residues. Trimming removed 2 bases from V and 5 bases from J, with 13 bases in between. Germline V lookup: CDR1 SEHNR, CDR2 FQNEAQ (reference sequence). Here the CDR3 reads CASSLTGTPNEQYF. CDR3 bases: TGTGCCAGCAGCTTAACCGGGACACCCAACGAGCAGTACTTC.

Worth noting for this clonotype: It is unclear where the CDR3 begins or ends on the DNA, so no DNA is shown, and the CDR3 is as TCRdb lists it. The chain links TRBV20-1 to TRBJ2-3; the DNA was not used to check the table's D call, TRBD1. The germline V gene has CDR1 DFQATT and CDR2 SNEGSKA (reference sequence). The CDR3 spans 16 residues, counting both ends. The CDR3 spells CSARDSGRAGTDTQYF.

This clonotype was counted between two and nine times. The chain has TRBV12-3 or TRBV12-4 and TRBJ2-7, with D perhaps assigned TRBD1 or TRBD2 (5 bases each). The CDR3 covers 14 residues. Trimming cost V 4 bases and J 3 bases, with 13 bases left between them. CDR3 in amino acids: CASSSGTGHYEQYF. CDR3 in DNA: TGTGCCAGCAGTTCCGGGACGGGCCACTACGAGCAGTACTTC.